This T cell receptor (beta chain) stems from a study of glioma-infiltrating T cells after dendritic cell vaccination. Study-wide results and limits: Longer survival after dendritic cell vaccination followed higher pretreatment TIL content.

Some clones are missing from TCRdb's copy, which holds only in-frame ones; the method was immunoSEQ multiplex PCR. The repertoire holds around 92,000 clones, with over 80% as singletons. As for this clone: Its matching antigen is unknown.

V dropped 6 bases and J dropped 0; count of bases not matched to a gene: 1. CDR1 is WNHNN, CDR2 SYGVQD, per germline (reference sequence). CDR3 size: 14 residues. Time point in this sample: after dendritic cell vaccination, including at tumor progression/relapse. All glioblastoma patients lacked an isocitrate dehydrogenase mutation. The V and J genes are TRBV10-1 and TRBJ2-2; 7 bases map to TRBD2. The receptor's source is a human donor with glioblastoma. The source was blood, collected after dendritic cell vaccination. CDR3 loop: CASRAGPNTGELFF. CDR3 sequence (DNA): TGCGCCAGCAGAGCGGGGCCGAACACCGGGGAGCTGTTTTTT.